Listed below are T cell receptor beta chains from one sample, sequenced in a study of blood T cells in healthy people across ages. One entry per CDR3 protein, called by TCRdb with MiXCR from the 5' RACE reads. Of 980,000 or so distinct CDR3 sequences listed, about 44% are singletons. The sequencing input was blood. These receptors were collected from a man under 40 in good health. Each CDR3 is given with its conserved first and last residue. D genes are given only for firm matches. Some rows have no size entry. The others give once, few or many, or a class for an expanded clone.

d_call j_call v_call clone_size cdr3_nt cdr3_aa
. TRBJ2-3 TRBV4-2 few TGTGCCAGCAGCCGAGACCCGGGGCGCGTAGCAGATACGCAGTATTTT CASSRDPGRVADTQYF
. TRBJ2-7 TRBV5-6 . TGTGCCAGCAGCCGAGGGGGGCAGTCCTACAATGAGCAGTACTTC CASSRGGQSYNEQYF
TRBD2 TRBJ2-3 TRBV7-2 . TGTGCCAGCAGCTTAGCGCGCGGCGGGGGGGCAAGAGATACGCAGTATTTT CASSLARGGGARDTQYF
. TRBJ2-2 TRBV28 . TGTGCCACCGGGACCTCCGAGTTTTCCGGGGAGCTGTTTTTT CATGTSEFSGELFF
TRBD1 TRBJ2-1 TRBV2 . TGTGCCAGCAGTCCAACGACCGGGACAGGTTACAATGAGCAGTTCTTC CASSPTTGTGYNEQFF
. TRBJ2-4 TRBV7-2 . TGTGCCAGCAGCTTAGTGCGCCAAGCCAAAAACATTCAGTACTTC CASSLVRQAKNIQYF
TRBD1 TRBJ1-2 TRBV29-1 few TGCAGCGTTGAAGATCGGATGACAGGGAACTATGGCTACACCTTC CSVEDRMTGNYGYTF
. TRBJ1-5 TRBV7-3 . TGTGCCAGCAGCCCCCCTTCTACTCGATCCTACAGGGATACCAATCAGCCCCAGCATTTT CASSPPSTRSYRDTNQPQHF
. TRBJ1-6 TRBV7-9 . TGTGCCAGCAGGTCCGTTAATTCACCCCCCCACTTT CASRSVNSPPHF
TRBD1 TRBJ2-7 TRBV6-1 few TGTGCCAGCACTTTGGGACAGGGGGATCTCTACGAGCAGTACTTC CASTLGQGDLYEQYF
. TRBJ2-7 TRBV11-2 . TGTGCCAGCAGCGTTGGTTCCCTGTACGAGCAGTACTTC CASSVGSLYEQYF
. TRBJ2-3 TRBV24-1 . TGTGCCACCAGTGATTTGAGAGGGGCAGATACGCAGTATTTT CATSDLRGADTQYF
. TRBJ1-1 TRBV20-1 . TGCAGTGCTAGCCAGGGGAACACTGAAGCTTTCTTT CSASQGNTEAFF